This TCR beta chain appears in the sequencing data of a study of T cell changes during pregnancy in multiple sclerosis. Some clones are missing from TCRdb's copy, which holds only in-frame ones; the method was immunoSEQ multiplex PCR. The table records approximately 100,000 clones, about 91% of them present only once. The CDR3 loop spans 14 amino acids. The J segment lost 7 bases and the V segment lost 0 bases, leaving 3 bases of the junction unmatched. CDR1 and CDR2 from the germline V gene are MGHRA and YSYEKL. The J gene is TRBJ1-5, the V gene TRBV4-1; 7 positions match TRBD1. Source: peripheral blood, taken in the second trimester of pregnancy. The TCR originated in a female donor with multiple sclerosis, enrolled in a pregnancy study. This chain's CDR3 is CASSQEGGGQPQHF. CDR3 coding DNA: TGCGCCAGCAGCCAAGAAGGGGGCGGCCAGCCCCAGCATTTT.